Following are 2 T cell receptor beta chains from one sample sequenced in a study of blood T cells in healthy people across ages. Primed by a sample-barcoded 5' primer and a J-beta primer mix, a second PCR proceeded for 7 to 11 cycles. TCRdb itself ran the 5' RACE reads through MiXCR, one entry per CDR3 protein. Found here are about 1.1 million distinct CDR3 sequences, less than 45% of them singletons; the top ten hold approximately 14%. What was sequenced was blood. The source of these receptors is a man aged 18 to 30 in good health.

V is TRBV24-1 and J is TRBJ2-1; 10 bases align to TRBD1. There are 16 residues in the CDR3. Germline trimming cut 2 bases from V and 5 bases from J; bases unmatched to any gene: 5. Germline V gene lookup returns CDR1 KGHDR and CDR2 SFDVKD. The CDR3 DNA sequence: TGTGCCACCAGTGATTGGGGACAGGGGAGCCACAATGAGCAGTTCTTC. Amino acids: CATSDWGQGSHNEQFF.

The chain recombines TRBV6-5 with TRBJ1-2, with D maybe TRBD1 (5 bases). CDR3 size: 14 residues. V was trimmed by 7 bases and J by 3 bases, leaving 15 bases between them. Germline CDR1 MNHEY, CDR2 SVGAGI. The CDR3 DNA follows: TGTGCCAGCACCAGGGCGGGGGGAGACTATGGCTACACCTTC. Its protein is CASTRAGGDYGYTF.